The 16 T cell receptor beta chains given below trace back to one sample, sequenced in a study of cytomegalovirus exposure and HLA in healthy donors. Primers included in the PCR were 60 Vbeta and 13 Jbeta primers. TCRdb's copy holds only in-frame clones and misses some; the assay was immunoSEQ multiplex PCR. The sample totals around 35,000 clones. The sample consisted of PBMCs. The source of these receptors is a woman aged 40 to 49 in good health and CMV-seropositive.

V gene TRBV7-9 combines with J gene TRBJ2-5; no reliable D call. Germline CDR1 reads SEHNR; CDR2 reads FQNEAQ (reference sequence). This CDR3 comprises 12 residues. The V end lost 1 base, the J end lost 5 bases, and 5 bases lay between the germline ends. CDR3 amino acids: CASSLVVETQYF. The CDR3 region has the DNA TGTGCCAGCAGCTTAGTCGTGGAGACCCAGTACTTC.

The rearrangement uses TRBV6-5 and TRBJ1-1; tentatively, D is TRBD1 (6 bases). The V end was cut by 1 base, the J end by 0 bases, with 12 bases between. Germline loops: CDR1 MNHEY, CDR2 SVGAGI. The CDR3 totals 16 residues. CDR3 sequence reads: CASSYFLDRVNTEAFF. CDR3 bases: TGTGCCAGCAGTTACTTCCTGGACAGAGTGAACACTGAAGCTTTCTTT.

The chain has TRBV7-3 and TRBJ2-7; weak D call: TRBD1 (6 bases). The germline CDR1 and CDR2 sequences are SGHTA and FQGTGA. The CDR3 has 13 amino acids. The V end lost 3 bases, the J end lost 7 bases, and 13 bases lay between the germline ends. The CDR3 coding sequence is TGTGCCAGCAGCTTTTCCCCAGGGGCTGAGCAGTACTTC. Translating it yields CASSFSPGAEQYF.

The chain joins TRBV5-1 to TRBJ2-1; 10 bases fit TRBD1. The CDR3 runs 15 residues. The germline V gene encodes CDR1 SGHRS and CDR2 YFSETQ. Trimming at V came to 5 bases and at J to 7 bases, leaving 9 bases not matched to a gene. CDR3 DNA sequence: TGCGCCAGCAGTCGCTTGACAGGGGGCGGGAATGAGCAGTTCTTC. Its translation: CASSRLTGGGNEQFF.

The V and J genes are TRBV19 and TRBJ2-7; no clear D. V was trimmed by 5 bases and J by 3 bases, leaving 11 bases between them. CDR1 and CDR2 (germline): LNHDA, SQIVND (reference sequence). This CDR3 spans 13 amino acids. CDR3 amino acids: CASSRQVNYEQYF. The CDR3 DNA is TGTGCCAGTAGTCGGCAGGTGAACTACGAGCAGTACTTC. The variable domain in full, completed from reference TRBV19 and TRBJ2-7, reads DGGITQSPKYLFRKEGQNVTLSCEQNLNHDAMYWYRQDPGQGLRLIYYSQIVNDFQKGDIAEGYSVSREKKESFPLTVTSAQKNPTAFYLCASSRQVNYEQYFGPGTRLTVT.

This chain connects TRBV28 to TRBJ2-1; D unresolved. There are 13 residues in the CDR3. V gave up 10 bases and J gave up 4 bases, with 14 bases separating them. Germline loops: CDR1 MDHEN, CDR2 SYDVKM. This chain's CDR3 is CATTPPGYNEQFF. DNA for the CDR3: TGTGCCACCACACCCCCCGGGTACAATGAGCAGTTCTTC.

The chain joins TRBV6-1 to TRBJ1-4; D gene uncertain. With 6 bases removed from V and 8 bases from J, the gap between germline ends came to 13 bases. Germline CDR1 and CDR2: MNHNS and SASEGT. The CDR3 is 13 residues long. The CDR3 sequence is CASRTGLGEKLFF. CDR3 nucleotide sequence: TGTGCCAGCAGGACCGGCCTCGGGGAAAAACTGTTTTTT.

The chain links TRBV10-3 to TRBJ2-3; D possibly corresponds to TRBD2 (6 bases). The germline V and J ends were trimmed by 7 bases and 0 bases, with 11 bases remaining between them. The germline V gene has CDR1 ENHRY and CDR2 SYGVKD. The CDR3 consists of 14 residues. CDR3 sequence (DNA): TGTGCCATCAAAAAGGCGGGAAGCACAGATACGCAGTATTTT. This sequence encodes CAIKKAGSTDTQYF.

This chain uses TRBV5-4 with TRBJ1-2; 8 nucleotides line up with TRBD1. The germline V gene has CDR1 SGHNT and CDR2 YYREEE (reference sequence). The CDR3 is 20 residues long. Losses at the gene ends were 1 base for V and 1 base for J; bases not matched to a gene: 18. This CDR3 reads CASSLRGTGPAARNNYGYTF. CDR3 DNA: TGTGCCAGCAGCTTGAGGGGGACAGGACCTGCGGCGAGAAATAACTATGGCTACACCTTC.

CDR3 DNA: TGTGCCAGCAGTTCGGGACAGGGACTCTACGAGCAGTACTTC. Its protein is CASSSGQGLYEQYF. This rearrangement joins TRBV27 to TRBJ2-7; 9 bases align to TRBD1. Per germline, CDR1 MNHEY and CDR2 SMNVEV (reference sequence). The CDR3 sequence is 14 residues long. The ends lost 4 bases at V and 3 bases at J; junction bases unmatched: 4.

V is TRBV4-3 and J is TRBJ1-1; D is ambiguous. This CDR3 contains 17 residues. V lost 0 bases, J lost 5 bases, and 19 bases lay in between. Germline lookup yields CDR1 LGHNA and CDR2 YSLEER. CDR3 sequence reads: CASSQDHYGRGVTEAFF. DNA for the CDR3: TGCGCCAGCAGCCAAGATCACTACGGACGGGGAGTGACTGAAGCTTTCTTT.

The gene calls are TRBV10-3 and TRBJ2-3, with a possible D match to TRBD2 (5 bases). The CDR3 extends over 13 amino acids. Germline CDR1 and CDR2: ENHRY and SYGVKD. The CDR3 DNA reads TGTGGGGTGCGCGGAGGCCGCACAGATACGCAGTATTTT. Protein: CGVRGGRTDTQYF.

The chain joins TRBV13 to TRBJ1-3; 7 bases fit TRBD1. Germline V gene sequence: CDR1 PRHDT, CDR2 FYEKMQ (reference sequence). Losses at the gene ends were 3 bases for V and 0 bases for J; bases not matched to a gene: 2. The CDR3 runs 15 residues. The CDR3 loop reads CASSFRGFSGNTIYF. The CDR3 DNA sequence: TGTGCCAGCAGCTTCAGGGGGTTCTCTGGAAACACCATATATTTT. The whole variable domain, remainder taken from reference TRBV13 and TRBJ1-3, is AAGVIQSPRHLIKEKRETATLKCYPIPRHDTVYWYQQGPGQDPQFLISFYEKMQSDKGSIPDRFSAQQFSDYHSELNMSSLELGDSALYFCASSFRGFSGNTIYFGEGSWLTVV.

The genes are TRBV28 and TRBJ2-5, with 11 bases that match TRBD2. CDR1 and CDR2 (germline): MDHEN, SYDVKM. The CDR3 extends over 16 amino acids. Losses at the gene ends were 3 bases for V and 0 bases for J; bases not matched to a gene: 3. Here the CDR3 DNA reads TGTGCCAGCAGTTTTTGGACTAGCGGGTACCAAGAGACCCAGTACTTC. Translating it yields CASSFWTSGYQETQYF.

The genes are TRBV7-2 and TRBJ2-5; D perhaps matches TRBD1 (6 bases). Germline lookup yields CDR1 SGHTA and CDR2 FQGNSA. V lost 8 bases to trimming and J lost 5 bases, with 15 bases between them. The CDR3 consists of 13 residues. This CDR3 is CASYLRRGETQYF. The CDR3 DNA is TGTGCCAGCTACCTTAGAAGGGGGGAGACCCAGTACTTC.

This chain links TRBV7-8 with TRBJ2-6, with no clear D. Trimming left V 7 bases short and J 0 bases short, with 13 bases between. The germline V gene has CDR1 SGHVS and CDR2 FQNEAQ. CDR3 size: 16 residues. The CDR3 nucleotides read TGTGCCAGCAAATTACTACAAAACTCTGGGGCCAACGTCCTGACTTTC. Translated, it gives CASKLLQNSGANVLTF.